This T cell receptor beta chain was documented in a study of T cells after yellow fever vaccination. Study-level information: Fractions with few cells were prepared using SMART-Seq v4 Ultra Low Input. Findings of the study overall: The CD4 compartment and the CD8 compartment contained a small share of clonotypes in common. The study noted that FACS-sorted repertoires could contain abundant clonotypes contaminating from the bulk population.

The CDR3 is 16 amino acids. As to this clonotype: Antigen: not known.

A universal primer site and UMIs were added as TCR cDNA was made by 5'RACE template switching. Each CDR3 protein gets one entry after TCRdb re-called the 5' RACE reads with MiXCR. The sample holds over 300,000 distinct CDR3 sequences, about 4% seen once. The clonotype comes from a man aged 18 to 35 who received the YFV17D yellow fever vaccine. The J gene is TRBJ2-3, the V gene TRBV21-1; TRBD2, the table's D call, lacks a check against the DNA. TRBV21-1 is noted as a pseudogene. The source was PBMCs, collected 5 days after the yellow fever booster vaccination. The CDR3 DNA reads TGTGCCAGCAGCAACCCGACTAGCGGGGGCACAGATACGCAGTATTTT. Its protein is CASSNPTSGGTDTQYF.